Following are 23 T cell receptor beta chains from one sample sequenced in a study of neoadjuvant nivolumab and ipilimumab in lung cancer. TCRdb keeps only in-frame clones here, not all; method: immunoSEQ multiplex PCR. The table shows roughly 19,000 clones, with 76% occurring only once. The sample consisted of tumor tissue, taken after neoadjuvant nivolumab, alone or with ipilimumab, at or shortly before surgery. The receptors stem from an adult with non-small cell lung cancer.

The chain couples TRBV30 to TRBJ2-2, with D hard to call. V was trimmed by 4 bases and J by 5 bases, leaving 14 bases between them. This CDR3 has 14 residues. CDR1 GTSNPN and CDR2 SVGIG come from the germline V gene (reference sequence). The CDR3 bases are TGTGCCTGGACCCCTTGGAGTCCTACCGGGGAGCTGTTTTTT. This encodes CAWTPWSPTGELFF.

CDR3 loop: CSVTSSYEQYF. DNA of the CDR3: TGCAGCGTCACGAGCTCCTACGAGCAGTACTTC. The chain has TRBV29-1 and TRBJ2-7; D remains ambiguous. Germline V gene data show CDR1 as SQVTM and CDR2 as ANQGSEA. The V end lost 6 bases, the J end lost 0 bases, and 6 bases lay between the germline ends. The CDR3 has 11 amino acids.

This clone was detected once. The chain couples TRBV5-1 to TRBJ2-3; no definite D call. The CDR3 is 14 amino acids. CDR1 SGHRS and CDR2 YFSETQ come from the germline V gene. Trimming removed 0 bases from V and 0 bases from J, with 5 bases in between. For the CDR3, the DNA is TGCGCCAGCAGCTTGGCCTCTAGCACAGATACGCAGTATTTT. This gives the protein CASSLASSTDTQYF. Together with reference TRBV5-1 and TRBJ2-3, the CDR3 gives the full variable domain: KAGVTQTPRYLIKTRGQQVTLSCSPISGHRSVSWYQQTPGQGLQFLFEYFSETQRNKGNFPGRFSGRQFSNSRSEMNVSTLELGDSALYLCASSLASSTDTQYFGPGTRLTVL.

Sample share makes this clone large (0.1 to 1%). The chain's CDR3 is CASSAFNGRVEQPQHF. CDR3 DNA: TGTGCCAGCAGTGCCTTTAATGGGAGGGTAGAGCAGCCCCAGCATTTT. The V gene is TRBV28, the J gene TRBJ1-5; D is uncertain. Germline values: CDR1 MDHEN, CDR2 SYDVKM. This CDR3 contains 16 residues. V was clipped by 5 bases and J by 7 bases, with 21 bases between them.

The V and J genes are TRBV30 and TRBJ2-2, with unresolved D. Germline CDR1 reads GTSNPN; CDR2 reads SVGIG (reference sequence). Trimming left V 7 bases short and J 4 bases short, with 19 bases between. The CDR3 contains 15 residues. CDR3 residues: CASSWIVSSTGELFF. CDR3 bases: TGTGCCTCATCCTGGATAGTTAGCAGCACCGGGGAGCTGTTTTTT. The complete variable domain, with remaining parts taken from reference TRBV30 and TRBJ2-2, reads SQTIHQWPATLVQPVGSPLSLECTVEGTSNPNLYWYRQAAGRGLQLLFYSVGIGQISSEVPQNLSASRPQDRQFILSSKKLLLSDSGFYLCASSWIVSSTGELFFGEGSRLTVL.

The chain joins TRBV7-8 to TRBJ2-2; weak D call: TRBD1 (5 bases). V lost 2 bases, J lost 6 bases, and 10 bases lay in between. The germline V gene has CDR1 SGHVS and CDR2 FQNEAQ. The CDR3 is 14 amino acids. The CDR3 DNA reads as TGTGCCAGCAGCTTATTACAGGCCTCCGGGGAGCTGTTTTTT. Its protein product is CASSLLQASGELFF.

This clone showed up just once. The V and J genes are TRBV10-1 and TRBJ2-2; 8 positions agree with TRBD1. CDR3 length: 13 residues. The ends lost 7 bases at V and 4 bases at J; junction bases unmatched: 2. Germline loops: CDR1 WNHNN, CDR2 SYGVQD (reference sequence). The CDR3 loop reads CASMGQATGELFF. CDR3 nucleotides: TGCGCCAGCATGGGACAGGCCACCGGGGAGCTGTTTTTT.

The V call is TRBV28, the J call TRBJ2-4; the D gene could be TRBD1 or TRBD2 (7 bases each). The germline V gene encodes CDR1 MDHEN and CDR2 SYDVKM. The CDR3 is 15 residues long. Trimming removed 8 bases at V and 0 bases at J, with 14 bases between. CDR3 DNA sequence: TGTGCCAGCTCAGGGGGAGGGCTAGCCAAAAACATTCAGTACTTC. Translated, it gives CASSGGGLAKNIQYF.

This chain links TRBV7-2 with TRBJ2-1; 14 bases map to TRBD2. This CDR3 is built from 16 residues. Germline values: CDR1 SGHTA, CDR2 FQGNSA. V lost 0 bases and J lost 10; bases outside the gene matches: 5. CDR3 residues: CASSLAGTSGSIEQFF. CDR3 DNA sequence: TGTGCCAGCAGCTTAGCCGGGACTAGCGGGAGTATAGAGCAGTTCTTC. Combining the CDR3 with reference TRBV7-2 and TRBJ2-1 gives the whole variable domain GAGVSQSPSNKVTEKGKDVELRCDPISGHTALYWYRQSLGQGLEFLIYFQGNSAPDKSGLPSDRFSAERTGGSVSTLTIQRTQQEDSAVYLCASSLAGTSGSIEQFFGPGTRLTVL.

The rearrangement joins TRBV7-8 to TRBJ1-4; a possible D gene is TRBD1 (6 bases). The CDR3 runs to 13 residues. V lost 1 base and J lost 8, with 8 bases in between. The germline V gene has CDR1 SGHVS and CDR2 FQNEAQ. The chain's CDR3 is CASSLDRGEKLFF. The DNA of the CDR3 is TGTGCCAGCAGCTTAGATAGGGGGGAAAAACTGTTTTTT.

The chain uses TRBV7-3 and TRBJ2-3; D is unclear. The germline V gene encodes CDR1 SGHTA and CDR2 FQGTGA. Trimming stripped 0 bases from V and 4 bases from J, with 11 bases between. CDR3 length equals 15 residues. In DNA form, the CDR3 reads TGTGCCAGCAGCTTAACCGCGGTAGAATCAGATACGCAGTATTTT. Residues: CASSLTAVESDTQYF.

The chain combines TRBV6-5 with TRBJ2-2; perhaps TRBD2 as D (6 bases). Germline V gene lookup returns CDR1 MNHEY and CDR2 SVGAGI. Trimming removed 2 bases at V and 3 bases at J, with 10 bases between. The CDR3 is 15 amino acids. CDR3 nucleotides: TGTGCCAGCAGTTACGGGGGGAGTGACACCGGGGAGCTGTTTTTT. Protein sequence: CASSYGGSDTGELFF.

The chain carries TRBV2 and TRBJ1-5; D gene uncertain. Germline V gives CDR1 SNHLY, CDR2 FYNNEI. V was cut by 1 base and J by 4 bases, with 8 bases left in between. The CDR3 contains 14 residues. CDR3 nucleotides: TGTGCCAGCAGTGAAGTGCAGGCAAATCAGCCCCAGCATTTT. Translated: CASSEVQANQPQHF. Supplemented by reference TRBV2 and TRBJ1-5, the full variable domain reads EPEVTQTPSHQVTQMGQEVILRCVPISNHLYFYWYRQILGQKVEFLVSFYNNEISEKSEIFDDQFSVERPDGSNFTLKIRSTKLEDSAMYFCASSEVQANQPQHFGDGTRLSIL.

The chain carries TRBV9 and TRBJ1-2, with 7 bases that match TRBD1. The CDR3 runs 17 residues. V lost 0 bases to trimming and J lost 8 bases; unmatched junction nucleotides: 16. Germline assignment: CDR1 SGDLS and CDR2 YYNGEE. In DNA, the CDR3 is TGTGCCAGCAGCGTAGACCCTGACAGGGCCAACGCTAGAGGCTACACCTTC. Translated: CASSVDPDRANARGYTF.

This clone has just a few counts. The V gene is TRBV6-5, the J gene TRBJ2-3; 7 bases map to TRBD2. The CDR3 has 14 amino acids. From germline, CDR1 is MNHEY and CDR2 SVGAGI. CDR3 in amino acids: CGRRRGGSSDTQYF. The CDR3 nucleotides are TGTGGGCGACGTCGGGGCGGGAGTTCAGATACGCAGTATTTT.

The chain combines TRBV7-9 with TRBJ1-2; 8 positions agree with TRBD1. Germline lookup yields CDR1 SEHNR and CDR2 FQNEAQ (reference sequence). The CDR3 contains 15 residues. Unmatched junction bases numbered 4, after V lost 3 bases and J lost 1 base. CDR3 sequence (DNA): TGTGCCAGCAGCTTCTGGGGACAGGTTAACTATGGCTACACCTTC. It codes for CASSFWGQVNYGYTF.

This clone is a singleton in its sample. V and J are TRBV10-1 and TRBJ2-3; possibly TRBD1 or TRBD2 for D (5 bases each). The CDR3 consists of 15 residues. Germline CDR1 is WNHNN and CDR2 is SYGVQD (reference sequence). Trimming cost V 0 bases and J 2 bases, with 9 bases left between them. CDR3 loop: CASSESGTDTDTQYF. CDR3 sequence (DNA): TGCGCCAGCAGTGAGTCGGGGACCGACACAGATACGCAGTATTTT.

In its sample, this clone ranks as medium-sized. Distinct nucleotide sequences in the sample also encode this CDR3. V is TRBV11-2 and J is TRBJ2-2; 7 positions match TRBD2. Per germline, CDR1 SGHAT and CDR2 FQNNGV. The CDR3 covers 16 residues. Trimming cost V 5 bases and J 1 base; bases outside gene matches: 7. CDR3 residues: CASSPSGTMNTGELFF. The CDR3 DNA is TGTGCCAGCAGCCCGTCCGGGACTATGAACACCGGGGAGCTGTTTTTT. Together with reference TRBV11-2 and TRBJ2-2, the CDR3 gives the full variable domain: EAGVAQSPRYKIIEKRQSVAFWCNPISGHATLYWYQQILGQGPKLLIQFQNNGVVDDSQLPKDRFSAERLKGVDSTLKIQPAKLEDSAVYLCASSPSGTMNTGELFFGEGSRLTVL.

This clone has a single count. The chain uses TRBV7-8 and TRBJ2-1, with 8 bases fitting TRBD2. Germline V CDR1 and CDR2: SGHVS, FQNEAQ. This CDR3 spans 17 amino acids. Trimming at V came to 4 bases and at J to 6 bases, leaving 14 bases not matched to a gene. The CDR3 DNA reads TGTGCCAGCAGCTCACTAATAGTAGCGGGATTCAGCAATGAGCAGTTCTTC. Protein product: CASSSLIVAGFSNEQFF.

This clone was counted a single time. CDR3 protein: CASSLLGSDEQFF. CDR3 DNA sequence: TGCGCCAGCAGCTTGCTCGGGTCGGATGAGCAGTTCTTC. The chain combines TRBV5-1 with TRBJ2-1; D is unclear. CDR1 is SGHRS and CDR2 is YFSETQ in the germline V gene. Trimming removed 1 base at V and 8 bases at J, with 10 bases between. This CDR3 has 13 residues.

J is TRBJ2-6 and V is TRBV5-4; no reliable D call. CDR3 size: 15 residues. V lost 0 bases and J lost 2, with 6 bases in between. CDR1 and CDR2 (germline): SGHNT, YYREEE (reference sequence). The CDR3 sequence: CASSLALTGANVLTF. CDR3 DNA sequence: TGTGCCAGCAGCTTGGCGCTCACTGGGGCCAACGTCCTGACTTTC.

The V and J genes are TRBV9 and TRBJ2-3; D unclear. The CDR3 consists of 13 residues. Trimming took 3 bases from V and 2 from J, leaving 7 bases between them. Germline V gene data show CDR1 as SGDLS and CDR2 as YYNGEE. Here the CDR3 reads CASSAWDTDTQYF. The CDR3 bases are TGTGCCAGCAGCGCCTGGGACACAGATACGCAGTATTTT. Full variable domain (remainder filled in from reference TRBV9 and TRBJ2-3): DSGVTQTPKHLITATGQRVTLRCSPRSGDLSVYWYQQSLDQGLQFLIQYYNGEERAKGNILERFSAQQFPDLHSELNLSSLELGDSALYFCASSAWDTDTQYFGPGTRLTVL.

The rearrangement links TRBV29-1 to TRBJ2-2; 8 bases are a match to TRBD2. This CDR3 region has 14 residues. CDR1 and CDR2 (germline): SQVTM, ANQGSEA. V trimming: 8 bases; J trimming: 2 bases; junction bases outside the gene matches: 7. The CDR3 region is CSCRGGQNTGELFF. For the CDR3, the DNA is TGCAGCTGCCGGGGGGGACAAAACACCGGGGAGCTGTTTTTT.